Following are 10 T cell receptor beta chains from one sample sequenced in a study of T-cell reconstitution after alpha-beta-depleted transplantation in children. Unique molecular identifiers tagged the TCRbeta library. TCRdb analysed the PCR reads with MiXCR anew, one entry per CDR3 protein. In the table there are about 830,000 distinct CDR3 sequences, 15% to 20% of which are singletons. The material was PBMCs, mostly from graft donor cells, obtained 360 days after TCRalphabeta/CD19-depleted stem cell transplant. Receptors were obtained from a male patient aged 10 to 17 who had a stem cell transplant for acute lymphoblastic leukemia, so the T cells may come from the graft donor.

With regard to this clonotype: Given a much more abundant clone one base away, this may be a read error. The chain combines TRBV6-6 with TRBJ2-2; the D gene is possibly TRBD2 (5 bases). CDR1 and CDR2 (germline): MNHNY, SVGAGI (reference sequence). This CDR3 has 11 amino acids. The chain's CDR3 is CASKPAGELIF. The CDR3 DNA is TGTGCCAGCAAACCCGCCGGGGAGCTGATTTTT.

The J gene is TRBJ2-7, the V gene TRBV24-1; no definite D call. Looked up from germline, CDR1 is KGHDR and CDR2 is SFDVKD. The CDR3 has 8 residues. Trimming took off 8 bases at V and 9 bases at J, with 4 bases between the two ends. The CDR3 protein is CATNAQYF. CDR3 bases: TGTGCCACCAACGCGCAGTACTTC.

The rearrangement links TRBV12-3 or TRBV12-4 to TRBJ2-7, with TRBD1 matching over 7 bases. With 5 bases clipped from V and 0 bases from J, the junction kept 7 bases outside the gene matches. The CDR3 loop spans 15 amino acids. The CDR3, as DNA: TGTGCCAGCAGTATAGGGGGCCGAGTCTCCTACGAGCAGTACTTC. Translated: CASSIGGRVSYEQYF.

This clonotype was observed a handful of times. The chain links TRBV5-1 to TRBJ2-4, with D possibly being TRBD1 (5 bases). V lost 0 bases and J lost 4, with 11 bases in between. The germline V gene encodes CDR1 SGHRS and CDR2 YFSETQ. The CDR3 contains 15 residues. This CDR3 reads CASSLELGQKNIQYF. The CDR3 DNA is TGCGCCAGCAGCTTGGAGCTGGGGCAGAAAAACATTCAGTACTTC.

This clonotype was found a few times. The J gene is TRBJ1-3, the V gene TRBV12-3 or TRBV12-4; D is unclear. CDR3 length: 14 residues. V lost 7 bases and J 4 bases, leaving 14 bases between the germline ends. The CDR3 reads CASILPGTGNTIYF. The DNA of the CDR3 is TGTGCCAGCATCCTCCCGGGAACAGGAAACACCATATATTTT.

This clonotype was found a few times. The chain couples TRBV18 to TRBJ1-2; D possibly corresponds to TRBD1 (5 bases). Trimming removed 3 bases from V and 9 bases from J, with 17 bases in between. The CDR3 length is 14 residues. Germline values: CDR1 KGHSH, CDR2 LQKENI. CDR3: CASSPRDALESYTF. CDR3 in DNA: TGTGCCAGCTCACCTCGGGACGCTCTAGAGAGCTACACCTTC. The full variable domain, its missing parts supplied by reference TRBV18 and TRBJ1-2, is NAGVMQNPRHLVRRRGQEARLRCSPMKGHSHVYWYRQLPEEGLKFMVYLQKENIIDESGMPKERFSAEFPKEGPSILRIQQVVRGDSAAYFCASSPRDALESYTFGSGTRLTVV.

This clonotype was recorded a few times. The DNA for the CDR3 is TGTGCCAGCAGCCCGAGCAGAGCTAGCGGCAAATCACCCCTCCACTTT. Its protein is CASSPSRASGKSPLHF. The chain carries TRBV11-2 and TRBJ1-6; no clear D. The CDR3 sequence is 16 residues long. V gave up 5 bases and J gave up 10 bases, with 21 bases separating them. CDR1 SGHAT and CDR2 FQNNGV come from the germline V gene.

This clonotype has a count of ten or more. The V call is TRBV3-1, the J call TRBJ2-5; TRBD1 aligns across 8 bases. The trim removed 3 bases at V and 5 bases at J, leaving 14 bases unmatched. Germline V gene data show CDR1 as LGHDT and CDR2 as YNNKEL (reference sequence). This CDR3 has 17 amino acids. Written as DNA, the CDR3 is TGTGCCAGCAGCCATGAGCCTCGGACAGGGAATTGGGAGACCCAGTACTTC. Amino acid sequence: CASSHEPRTGNWETQYF.

This chain connects TRBV24-1 to TRBJ2-1; the D gene is possibly TRBD1 (5 bases). The V and J ends lost 4 bases and 2 bases respectively, with 8 bases between them. Germline loops: CDR1 KGHDR, CDR2 SFDVKD. There are 14 residues in the CDR3. CDR3 nucleotide sequence: TGTGCCACCAGTGAGGTAGGGGCCTACAATGAGCAGTTCTTC. It is translated as CATSEVGAYNEQFF.

The chain couples TRBV9 to TRBJ2-3, with TRBD2 matching over 11 bases. Per germline, CDR1 SGDLS and CDR2 YYNGEE. This CDR3 spans 16 amino acids. Trimming took 0 bases from V and 4 from J; bases not matched to a gene: 4. CDR3 residues: CASSVVGSGRADTQYF. The CDR3 bases are TGTGCCAGCAGCGTAGTCGGTAGCGGGAGGGCAGATACGCAGTATTTT.